The 24 T cell receptor beta chains below come from one sample, sequenced in a study of CD8+ T cells in alopecia areata. cDNA serving as the sequencing template came from extracted, reverse transcribed RNA. Produced via immunoSEQ multiplex PCR; TCRdb's table is partial and in-frame only. This table has roughly 14,000 clones, roughly 55% appearing once. Peripheral blood samples and lesional scalp punch biopsies were obtained from alopecia areata patients. The sample here was skin, taken at week 0. The receptors originated from a human donor with alopecia areata.

This clone appeared a few times. The gene calls are TRBV6-6 and TRBJ2-1, with 7 bases matching TRBD1. The CDR3 totals 15 residues. Germline V gives CDR1 MNHNY, CDR2 SVGAGI (reference sequence). The J segment lost 4 bases and the V segment lost 5 bases, leaving 8 bases of the junction unmatched. The CDR3 region is CASSNDRDPYNEQFF. CDR3 DNA: TGTGCCAGCAGTAATGACAGGGACCCTTACAATGAGCAGTTCTTC.

This clone was seen only a few times. CDR3 in DNA: TGTGCCAGCAGCTTGGGCGGGGGGGCTGGAGAGACCCAGTACTTC. Protein product: CASSLGGGAGETQYF. The genes are TRBV5-5 and TRBJ2-5; 9 nucleotides agree with TRBD2. This CDR3 is built from 15 residues. Unmatched junction bases numbered 4, after V lost 0 bases and J lost 4 bases. Germline V gives CDR1 SGHKS, CDR2 YYEKEE (reference sequence).

The genes are TRBV14 and TRBJ2-5; a possible D gene is TRBD1 (6 bases). This CDR3 spans 14 amino acids. CDR1 SGHDN and CDR2 FVKESK come from the germline V gene. Trimming took 2 bases from V and 4 from J, leaving 11 bases between them. The CDR3 DNA reads as TGTGCCAGCAGCCAACTGGGGGCCCCAGAGACCCAGTACTTC. This gives the protein CASSQLGAPETQYF.

This chain connects TRBV9 to TRBJ1-6, with 9 nucleotides matching TRBD1. Trimming took 4 bases from V and 7 from J; bases not matched to a gene: 6. CDR3 length: 15 amino acids. The germline CDR1 and CDR2 sequences are SGDLS and YYNGEE. CDR3 sequence reads: CASSPWTGVNSPLHF. CDR3 bases: TGTGCCAGCAGCCCATGGACAGGGGTGAATTCACCCCTCCACTTT. The variable domain in full, completed from reference TRBV9 and TRBJ1-6, reads DSGVTQTPKHLITATGQRVTLRCSPRSGDLSVYWYQQSLDQGLQFLIQYYNGEERAKGNILERFSAQQFPDLHSELNLSSLELGDSALYFCASSPWTGVNSPLHFGNGTRLTVT.

This clone was detected a few times. The gene calls are TRBV15 and TRBJ2-7; unclear D gene. V lost 0 bases, J lost 5 bases, and 8 bases lay in between. This CDR3 contains 13 residues. The germline CDR1 and CDR2 sequences are LNHNV and YYDKDF (reference sequence). CDR3 in amino acids: CATSRDAADEQYF. The CDR3 DNA reads TGTGCCACCAGCAGAGATGCGGCGGACGAGCAGTACTTC.

This clone appeared a few times. This may be a read error: a much more frequent sequence differs by one nucleotide. The chain combines TRBV7-6 with TRBJ2-3; D is perhaps TRBD1 (5 bases). Per the germline V gene, CDR1 is SGHVS and CDR2 is FNYEAQ. The CDR3 totals 19 residues. V lost 4 bases and J lost 2, with 25 bases in between. The CDR3 here is CASSCGRLGLRWYTDTQYF. CDR3 coding DNA: TGTGCCAGCAGCTGTGGAAGGTTGGGGCTGAGATGGTACACAGATACGCAGTATTTT.

The V and J genes are TRBV13 and TRBJ2-2; D is ambiguous. This CDR3 is built from 15 residues. Germline CDR1 is PRHDT and CDR2 is FYEKMQ (reference sequence). The ends were cut back, 7 bases at V and 0 bases at J, with 12 bases in the middle. This CDR3 reads CASNPHTTNTGELFF. CDR3 nucleotides: TGTGCCAGCAACCCGCACACTACGAACACCGGGGAGCTGTTTTTT.

This chain joins TRBV7-8 and TRBJ1-2; D may be TRBD1 (5 bases). Per the germline V gene, CDR1 is SGHVS and CDR2 is FQNEAQ. Trimming took 5 bases from V and 6 from J, leaving 19 bases between them. CDR3 size: 15 residues. CDR3 nucleotide sequence: TGTGCCAGCAGCGTCTTGGGGGATGTGGTTCATGGCTACACCTTC. It yields the protein CASSVLGDVVHGYTF.

A few counts support this clone. V gene TRBV5-6 combines with J gene TRBJ2-5, with unresolved D. Trimming took 1 base from V and 2 from J, leaving 0 bases between them. CDR1 is SGHDT and CDR2 is YYEEEE in the germline V gene. The CDR3 contains 11 residues. This chain's CDR3 is CASSLQETQYF. The CDR3 DNA reads as TGTGCCAGCAGCTTGCAAGAGACCCAGTACTTC.

This clone was detected once. The rearrangement joins TRBV7-2 to TRBJ2-7; 9 bases map to TRBD1. The CDR3 consists of 16 residues. V lost 1 base to trimming and J lost 3 bases; unmatched junction nucleotides: 7. CDR1 and CDR2 from the germline V gene are SGHTA and FQGNSA. This CDR3 is CASSLVGGQGYYEQYF. The CDR3 DNA reads TGTGCCAGCAGCTTAGTAGGGGGACAGGGATACTACGAGCAGTACTTC.

This clone came up a few times. The V call is TRBV11-1, the J call TRBJ2-7, with D tentatively TRBD2 (5 bases). Germline V gene lookup returns CDR1 SGHAT and CDR2 FQDESV (reference sequence). The CDR3 has 18 residues. V was clipped by 4 bases and J by 3 bases, with 25 bases between them. The CDR3 DNA follows: TGTGCCAGCAGCTCGGGGATCAACCCGTATCGGATCGACTACGAGCAGTACTTC. It encodes CASSSGINPYRIDYEQYF.

The chain joins TRBV10-3 to TRBJ2-5; TRBD1 or TRBD2 may be the D gene (5 bases each). Trimming took off 7 bases at V and 2 bases at J, with 17 bases between the two ends. This CDR3 region has 15 residues. Germline CDR1 and CDR2: ENHRY and SYGVKD. The CDR3 loop is CAITQTGTGQETQYF. In DNA, the CDR3 is TGTGCCATCACCCAGACCGGGACGGGTCAAGAGACCCAGTACTTC.

The V call is TRBV28, the J call TRBJ1-2; a weak D match, TRBD1 (5 bases). The V and J ends lost 4 bases and 7 bases respectively, with 16 bases between them. The CDR3 consists of 14 residues. CDR1 is MDHEN, CDR2 SYDVKM, per germline. In DNA, the CDR3 is TGTGCCAGCAGTTCTCCCCACACAGGTCCTGGCTACACCTTC. It encodes CASSSPHTGPGYTF.

V is TRBV27 and J is TRBJ2-1, with D maybe TRBD2 (7 bases). Trimming took off 8 bases at V and 13 bases at J, with 18 bases between the two ends. Germline V gives CDR1 MNHEY, CDR2 SMNVEV (reference sequence). The CDR3 runs 12 residues. Here the CDR3 reads CASHDGGHYQFF. DNA of the CDR3: TGTGCCAGCCACGACGGGGGGCACTACCAGTTCTTC.

This clone has just a few counts. In DNA form, the CDR3 reads TGTGCCAGCAGCCTTGAAATGACAGGGAGGAACACTGAAGCTTTCTTT. Translated, it gives CASSLEMTGRNTEAFF. The chain has TRBV5-4 and TRBJ1-1, with TRBD1 identical over 7 bases. CDR3 length equals 16 residues. Trimming took 4 bases from V and 1 from J; bases not matched to a gene: 10. Germline V gene data show CDR1 as SGHNT and CDR2 as YYREEE (reference sequence).

The rearrangement joins TRBV5-8 to TRBJ1-2; TRBD1 matches 7 bases. Germline-derived CDR1 and CDR2 are SGHTS and YDEGEE. The CDR3 totals 15 residues. V trimming: 0 bases; J trimming: 0 bases; junction bases outside the gene matches: 2. CDR3 region: CASSLAGTANYGYTF. CDR3 bases: TGTGCCAGCAGCTTGGCAGGGACAGCTAACTATGGCTACACCTTC.

The V call is TRBV7-6, the J call TRBJ1-6; TRBD1 aligns across 10 bases. V dropped 4 bases and J dropped 0; count of bases not matched to a gene: 9. Per germline, CDR1 SGHVS and CDR2 FNYEAQ. This CDR3 region has 19 residues. The chain's CDR3 is CASSWGGQGPSSYNSPLHF. The CDR3 region has the DNA TGTGCCAGCAGCTGGGGGGGACAGGGGCCAAGCTCCTATAATTCACCCCTCCACTTT. Variable domain in full (rest from reference TRBV7-6 and TRBJ1-6): GAGVSQSPRYKVTKRGQDVALRCDPISGHVSLYWYRQALGQGPEFLTYFNYEAQQDKSGLPNDRFSAERPEGSISTLTIQRTEQRDSAMYRCASSWGGQGPSSYNSPLHFGNGTRLTVT.

In this sample, this clone turned up a few times. This chain uses TRBV27 with TRBJ1-5, with D unclear. Trimming stripped 8 bases from V and 3 bases from J, with 11 bases between. The CDR3 contains 13 residues. Germline CDR1 is MNHEY and CDR2 is SMNVEV (reference sequence). The chain's CDR3 is CASANTYNQPQHF. In DNA, the CDR3 is TGTGCCAGCGCTAACACCTACAATCAGCCCCAGCATTTT.

The chain combines TRBV4-1 with TRBJ2-3, with 7 bases aligning to TRBD2. This CDR3 is 13 amino acids long. The V gene end was trimmed by 8 bases and the J gene end by 2 bases; junction bases not matched to a gene: 4. Germline lookup yields CDR1 MGHRA and CDR2 YSYEKL. Here the CDR3 reads CASGRAFTDTQYF. The CDR3 region has the DNA TGCGCCAGCGGGAGGGCTTTCACAGATACGCAGTATTTT.

This clone was found a few times. The chain is built from TRBV9 and TRBJ1-2; D remains ambiguous. Trimming cost V 4 bases and J 2 bases, with 15 bases left between them. The germline CDR1 and CDR2 sequences are SGDLS and YYNGEE. The CDR3 is made up of 15 amino acids. The chain's CDR3 is CASSPQGRENYGYTF. The CDR3 DNA follows: TGTGCCAGCAGCCCCCAAGGGAGGGAGAACTATGGCTACACCTTC.

This clone has a single count. CDR3 in amino acids: CASSYSNHRYNSPLHF. The DNA of the CDR3 is TGTGCCAGCAGTTACTCGAACCACCGCTATAATTCACCCCTCCACTTT. The J gene is TRBJ1-6, the V gene TRBV6-5; D ambiguous. The CDR3 spans 16 residues. Between the trimmed V and J ends, which lost 0 bases and 3 bases, there was a span of 9 bases. Germline lookup yields CDR1 MNHEY and CDR2 SVGAGI.

V usage is TRBV5-5 and J usage is TRBJ2-1, with TRBD2 matching over 13 bases. Germline V gene sequence: CDR1 SGHKS, CDR2 YYEKEE (reference sequence). There are 15 residues in the CDR3. V gave up 4 bases and J gave up 7 bases; unmatched junction bases: 5. CDR3 protein: CASSVRTSGGNEQFF. CDR3 in DNA: TGTGCCAGCAGCGTCCGGACTAGCGGGGGAAATGAGCAGTTCTTC.

The genes are TRBV7-9 and TRBJ1-4, with D perhaps matching TRBD1 (6 bases). The CDR3 totals 14 residues. Trimming shortened V by 2 bases and J by 13 bases, and 17 bases separated the two germline ends. Germline V gene lookup returns CDR1 SEHNR and CDR2 FQNEAQ (reference sequence). The DNA for the CDR3 is TGTGCCAGCAGCTTAAGGGCAGGGGCCCAGTTACTGTTTTTT. Residues: CASSLRAGAQLLFF.

The chain carries TRBV5-5 and TRBJ1-5; the D is unclear. The germline V gene encodes CDR1 SGHKS and CDR2 YYEKEE (reference sequence). Trimming removed 0 bases at V and 4 bases at J, with 5 bases between. The CDR3 consists of 13 residues. The CDR3 region has the DNA TGTGCCAGCAGCTTGGAACCAAATCAGCCCCAGCATTTT. Its protein product is CASSLEPNQPQHF.